This TCR beta chain comes out of a study of graft-versus-host responses after intestinal transplantation. Findings of the study overall: Researchers found peak circulating GvH clone levels linked to early post-transplant HvG declines.

In the case of this clone: Antigen specificity is unknown.

TCRdb's copy holds only in-frame clones and misses some; the assay was immunoSEQ multiplex PCR. The data contain around 100,000 clones, 80% to 95% of them singletons. The input for sequencing was unstimulated CD8+ T cells sorted from spleen or lymph node cells, taken before intestinal transplant. The source of this sequence is a human donor who received an intestinal transplant.

CDR3 region: CASSSRVWERSGELFF. The DNA of the CDR3 is TGTGCCAGCAGCTCAAGAGTTTGGGAGCGGTCCGGGGAGCTGTTTTTT. The V and J genes are TRBV7-8 and TRBJ2-2, with a weak D call TRBD2 (5 bases). V was trimmed by 4 bases and J by 6 bases, leaving 18 bases between them. CDR1 and CDR2 (germline): SGHVS, FQNEAQ. This CDR3 is built from 16 residues.